One and the same sample provided the 21 T cell receptor beta chains below, sequenced in a study of blood T cell repertoires in COVID-19. Repertoires were generated with immunoSEQ multiplex PCR, while TCRdb's copy carries only in-frame clones and drops some. The sample lists under 150,000 clones; more than 75% were seen once. Specimen: PBMCs or T cells enriched from blood (not recorded which). The receptors come from a woman aged 25 to 39 with acute COVID-19.

The chain uses TRBV7-6 and TRBJ1-2; weak D call: TRBD1 (6 bases). This CDR3 region has 17 residues. Germline-derived CDR1 and CDR2 are SGHVS and FNYEAQ. The ends were cut back, 2 bases at V and 0 bases at J, with 16 bases in the middle. Written as DNA, the CDR3 is TGTGCCAGCAGCTTAATGGCACAGGGTGTAGCTAACTATGGCTACACCTTC. It translates to CASSLMAQGVANYGYTF.

The gene calls are TRBV9 and TRBJ2-1; 11 bases align to TRBD2. CDR1 and CDR2 from the germline V gene are SGDLS and YYNGEE. This CDR3 region has 17 residues. J gave up 6 bases and V 1 base, and 9 bases lay outside the gene matches. The CDR3 bases are TGTGCCAGCAGCGTAAACTTAGCGGGAGGGCCCGGCAATGAGCAGTTCTTC. This gives the protein CASSVNLAGGPGNEQFF.

The J gene is TRBJ2-3, the V gene TRBV30; 10 nucleotides align to TRBD2. The V segment lost 5 bases and the J segment 4 bases; nucleotides outside the gene matches: 0. The CDR3 extends over 12 amino acids. Germline V gene sequence: CDR1 GTSNPN, CDR2 SVGIG (reference sequence). CDR3 in amino acids: CAWGLAADTQYF. In DNA, the CDR3 is TGTGCCTGGGGACTAGCGGCAGATACGCAGTATTTT.

This chain links TRBV7-2 with TRBJ2-5; TRBD2 agrees at 12 bases. The CDR3 extends over 19 amino acids. V was pared by 6 bases and J by 5 bases, with 19 bases of the junction left unmatched. Per the germline V gene, CDR1 is SGHTA and CDR2 is FQGNSA. In DNA form, the CDR3 reads TGTGCCAGCAGGGGGGAGGATTGGAGGGCTAGCGGGAGGGCGGAGACCCAGTACTTC. Translating gives CASRGEDWRASGRAETQYF.

V is TRBV5-1 and J is TRBJ2-3, with 10 positions matching TRBD2. Germline V gene lookup returns CDR1 SGHRS and CDR2 YFSETQ. V lost 0 bases to trimming and J lost 4 bases; unmatched junction nucleotides: 11. This CDR3 has 18 residues. The CDR3 sequence: CASSLERGASGSPDTQYF. CDR3 coding DNA: TGCGCCAGCAGCTTGGAGCGGGGGGCTAGCGGGAGCCCAGATACGCAGTATTTT.

CDR3 amino acids: CASRGLGQTNLRNQPQHF. In nucleotides, the CDR3 is TGTGCCAGCAGGGGCTTAGGACAAACAAATCTGAGGAATCAGCCCCAGCATTTT. V is TRBV11-3 and J is TRBJ1-5; the D gene is possibly TRBD1 (5 bases). The V gene lost 6 bases and the J gene lost 4 bases, with 25 bases spanning the gap. Per the germline V gene, CDR1 is SGHNT and CDR2 is YENEEA. There are 18 residues in the CDR3.

The J gene is TRBJ2-2, the V gene TRBV28; TRBD2 might be the D (6 bases). This CDR3 region has 17 residues. Germline V lookup: CDR1 MDHEN, CDR2 SYDVKM. V lost 5 bases, J lost 1 base, and 17 bases lay in between. The CDR3 nucleotides are TGTGCCAGCAGTCCCATGGTGCGCGGGAAGAACACCGGGGAGCTGTTTTTT. This sequence encodes CASSPMVRGKNTGELFF.

This chain joins TRBV5-6 and TRBJ2-2, with 7 nucleotides matching TRBD1. With V trimmed by 7 bases and J by 2 bases, 11 bases remained unmatched. Germline CDR1 SGHDT, CDR2 YYEEEE. This CDR3 has 16 amino acids. The DNA for the CDR3 is TGTGCCAGCTCGGGACAGTGGCCCCGAAACACCGGGGAGCTGTTTTTT. Translated: CASSGQWPRNTGELFF.

J is TRBJ2-3 and V is TRBV5-6; no definite D call. The CDR3 consists of 15 residues. V dropped 1 base and J dropped 5 bases, with 14 bases sitting between them. Germline V gene lookup returns CDR1 SGHDT and CDR2 YYEEEE. Written as DNA, the CDR3 is TGTGCCAGCAGCTTGTTGCGCCGAGAGGTAGATACGCAGTATTTT. Its translation is CASSLLRREVDTQYF.

The rearrangement uses TRBV30 and TRBJ1-6; 9 nucleotides line up with TRBD1. Germline lookup yields CDR1 GTSNPN and CDR2 SVGIG (reference sequence). The CDR3 is 12 residues long. The CDR3 sequence: CALGTGRSPLHF. CDR3 coding DNA: TGTGCACTTGGGACAGGGAGATCACCCCTCCACTTT. Looking up the rest from reference TRBV30 and TRBJ1-6 gives the full variable domain: SQTIHQWPATLVQPVGSPLSLECTVEGTSNPNLYWYRQAAGRGLQLLFYSVGIGQISSEVPQNLSASRPQDRQFILSSKKLLLSDSGFYLCALGTGRSPLHFGNGTRLTVT.

This clone has only one observation. The rearrangement links TRBV29-1 to TRBJ2-7, with D unresolved. The CDR3 is 12 residues long. Germline V CDR1 and CDR2: SQVTM, ANQGSEA. V gave up 6 bases and J gave up 6 bases, with 15 bases separating them. The CDR3 DNA is TGCAGCGTCGTCACGAACACCGCCGAGCAGTACTTC. It translates to CSVVTNTAEQYF.

The chain is built from TRBV27 and TRBJ2-7, with 8 bases aligning to TRBD1. This CDR3 is 16 amino acids long. Germline V CDR1 and CDR2: MNHEY, SMNVEV (reference sequence). With V trimmed by 4 bases and J by 9 bases, 17 bases remained unmatched. The chain's CDR3 is CASSSQGANKVGVQYF. CDR3 sequence (DNA): TGTGCCAGCAGTTCTCAGGGGGCGAACAAAGTCGGAGTGCAGTACTTC.

The chain links TRBV5-8 to TRBJ2-3; 11 bases align to TRBD2. The CDR3 runs 16 residues. Germline V CDR1 and CDR2: SGHTS, YDEGEE. The V gene end was trimmed by 0 bases and the J gene end by 2 bases; junction bases not matched to a gene: 2. CDR3 in amino acids: CASSLGLAGNTDTQYF. Written as DNA, the CDR3 is TGTGCCAGCAGCTTGGGACTAGCGGGGAACACAGATACGCAGTATTTT.

The chain recombines TRBV7-2 with TRBJ2-3; 10 nucleotides agree with TRBD2. V lost 3 bases, J lost 5 bases, and 11 bases stayed unmatched. Germline V CDR1 and CDR2: SGHTA, FQGNSA. This CDR3 region has 17 residues. The chain's CDR3 is CASSFLGLAVTGDTQYF. CDR3 DNA sequence: TGTGCCAGCAGCTTCCTCGGACTAGCGGTAACGGGAGATACGCAGTATTTT.

The chain carries TRBV7-9 and TRBJ1-4; the D gene is possibly TRBD1 (5 bases). The CDR3 covers 15 residues. Deletions cut 5 bases from V and 8 bases from J, with 18 bases between. Per germline, CDR1 SEHNR and CDR2 FQNEAQ (reference sequence). The CDR3 bases are TGTGCCAGCAGCGAAGGACAAGGGCAGGGCGAAAAACTGTTTTTT. This translates into CASSEGQGQGEKLFF.

The gene calls are TRBV7-6 and TRBJ2-1, with 8 bases identical to TRBD1. V lost 5 bases to trimming and J lost 4 bases; unmatched junction nucleotides: 13. CDR3 length equals 17 residues. CDR1 and CDR2 (germline): SGHVS, FNYEAQ. The CDR3 protein is CASSGHPGQELYNEQFF. The CDR3 nucleotides are TGTGCCAGCAGCGGACACCCGGGACAGGAGCTTTACAATGAGCAGTTCTTC.

The chain employs TRBV5-6 and TRBJ2-7; 7 bases fit TRBD2. Germline values: CDR1 SGHDT, CDR2 YYEEEE. V was clipped by 2 bases and J by 4 bases; unmatched bases: 9. This CDR3 contains 15 residues. CDR3 protein: CASSLVWGREYEQYF. The CDR3 DNA follows: TGTGCCAGCAGCTTAGTATGGGGGAGGGAATACGAGCAGTACTTC.

This chain links TRBV27 with TRBJ2-1, with TRBD2 matching over 13 bases. There are 14 residues in the CDR3. Germline CDR1 and CDR2: MNHEY and SMNVEV (reference sequence). V shed 7 bases, J shed 8 bases, and the junction held 5 bases outside the gene matches. CDR3 in amino acids: CASIRTSGSDEQFF. CDR3 nucleotide sequence: TGTGCCAGCATCAGGACTAGCGGGAGCGATGAGCAGTTCTTC.

The chain couples TRBV2 to TRBJ1-1, with D possibly being TRBD1 (5 bases). V lost 6 bases and J 5 bases, leaving 19 bases between the germline ends. Germline lookup yields CDR1 SNHLY and CDR2 FYNNEI. The CDR3 is 15 amino acids. CDR3 sequence: CASRLSGLVGTEAFF. CDR3 sequence (DNA): TGTGCCAGCAGACTTTCAGGGCTCGTGGGAACTGAAGCTTTCTTT. The complete variable domain, with remaining parts taken from reference TRBV2 and TRBJ1-1, reads EPEVTQTPSHQVTQMGQEVILRCVPISNHLYFYWYRQILGQKVEFLVSFYNNEISEKSEIFDDQFSVERPDGSNFTLKIRSTKLEDSAMYFCASRLSGLVGTEAFFGQGTRLTVV.

This chain uses TRBV3-1 (or the pseudogene TRBV3-2) with TRBJ1-3; 7 bases match TRBD1. This CDR3 region has 19 residues. V shed 6 bases, J shed 1 base, and the junction held 18 bases outside the gene matches. Germline V lookup: CDR1 LGHDT, CDR2 YNNKEL (reference sequence). CDR3 sequence reads: CASSPHGKTGILSGNTIYF. The CDR3 DNA follows: TGTGCCAGCAGTCCACACGGAAAGACAGGGATTCTTTCTGGAAACACCATATATTTT.

The chain recombines TRBV7-3 with TRBJ2-6; maybe TRBD1 (5 bases). Germline lookup yields CDR1 SGHTA and CDR2 FQGTGA. Trimming removed 0 bases at V and 2 bases at J, with 11 bases between. CDR3 length equals 17 residues. CDR3 bases: TGTGCCAGCAGCTTAACGCCCAGGGAAGCTGGGGCCAACGTCCTGACTTTC. Translated: CASSLTPREAGANVLTF.